This T cell receptor (beta chain) emerged from a study of human T cells and chemical hapten exposure. The wider study: Per-sample TCR yield variation was attributed mainly to small pooled library volume differences.

Germline assignment: CDR1 SQVTM and CDR2 ANQGSEA. The CDR3 is made up of 11 amino acids. V lost 3 bases and J 3 bases, leaving 6 bases between the germline ends. TCRdb reprocessed the RACE reads with MiXCR, giving one entry per CDR3 protein. The sample yields 75,000 to 80,000 distinct CDR3 sequences, over 6.5% seen once. Time point in this sample: healthy volunteer bleed at 6 weeks. Researchers extracted total RNA from unfractionated whole blood. J is TRBJ2-7 and V is TRBV29-1; D gene unclear. This receptor was taken from a female donor in good health. Some clones in this sample may be carry-over from other donors' samples. The specimen sequenced was whole blood. DNA of the CDR3: TGCAGCGTTGAGAGTCTCTACGAGCAGTACTTC. Its translation is CSVESLYEQYF.